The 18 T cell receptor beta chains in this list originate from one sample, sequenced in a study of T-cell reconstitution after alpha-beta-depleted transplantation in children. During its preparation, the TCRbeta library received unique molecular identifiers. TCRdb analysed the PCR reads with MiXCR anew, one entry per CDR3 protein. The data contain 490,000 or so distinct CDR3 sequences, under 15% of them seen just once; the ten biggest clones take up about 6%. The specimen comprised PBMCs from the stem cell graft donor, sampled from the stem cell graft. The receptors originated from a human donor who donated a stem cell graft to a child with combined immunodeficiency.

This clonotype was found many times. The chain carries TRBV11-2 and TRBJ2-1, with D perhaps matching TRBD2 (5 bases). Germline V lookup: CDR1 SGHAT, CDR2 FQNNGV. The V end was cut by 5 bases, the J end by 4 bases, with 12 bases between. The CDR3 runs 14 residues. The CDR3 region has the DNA TGTGCCAGCAGCGGGATTCGCGGGTACAATGAGCAGTTCTTC. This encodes CASSGIRGYNEQFF.

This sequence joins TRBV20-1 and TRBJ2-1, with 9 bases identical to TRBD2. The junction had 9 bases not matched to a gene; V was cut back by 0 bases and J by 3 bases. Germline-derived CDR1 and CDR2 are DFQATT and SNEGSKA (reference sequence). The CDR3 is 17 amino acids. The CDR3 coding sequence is TGCAGTGCTAGAGATACCAAGGAGCGGGGGGACTACAATGAGCAGTTCTTC. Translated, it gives CSARDTKERGDYNEQFF.

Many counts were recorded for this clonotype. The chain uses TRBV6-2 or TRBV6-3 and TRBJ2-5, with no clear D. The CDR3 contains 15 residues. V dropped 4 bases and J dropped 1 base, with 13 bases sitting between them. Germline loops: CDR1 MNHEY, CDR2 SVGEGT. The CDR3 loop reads CASSFPGVLQETQYF. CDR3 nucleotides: TGTGCCAGCAGTTTCCCGGGTGTCCTCCAAGAGACCCAGTACTTC.

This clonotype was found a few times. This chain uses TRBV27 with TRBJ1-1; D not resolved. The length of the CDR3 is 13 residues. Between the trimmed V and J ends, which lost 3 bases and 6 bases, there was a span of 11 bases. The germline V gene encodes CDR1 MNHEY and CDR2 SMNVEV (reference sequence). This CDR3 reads CASSFSPGAEAFF. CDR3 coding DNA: TGTGCCAGCAGTTTCTCCCCGGGCGCTGAAGCTTTCTTT.

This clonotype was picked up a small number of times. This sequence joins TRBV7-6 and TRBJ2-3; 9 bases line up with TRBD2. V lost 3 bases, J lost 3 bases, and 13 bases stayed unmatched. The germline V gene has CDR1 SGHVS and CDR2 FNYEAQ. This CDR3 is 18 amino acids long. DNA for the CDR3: TGTGCCAGCAGCTTTAGACTCAGCGGGGGGCGTGGGACAGATACGCAGTATTTT. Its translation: CASSFRLSGGRGTDTQYF. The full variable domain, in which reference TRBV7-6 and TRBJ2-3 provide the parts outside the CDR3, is GAGVSQSPRYKVTKRGQDVALRCDPISGHVSLYWYRQALGQGPEFLTYFNYEAQQDKSGLPNDRFSAERPEGSISTLTIQRTEQRDSAMYRCASSFRLSGGRGTDTQYFGPGTRLTVL.

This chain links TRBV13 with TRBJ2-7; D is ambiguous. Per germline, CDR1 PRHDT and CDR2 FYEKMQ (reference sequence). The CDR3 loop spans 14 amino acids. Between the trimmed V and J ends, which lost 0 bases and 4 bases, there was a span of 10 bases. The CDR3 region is CASSLGLANYEQYF. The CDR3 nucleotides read TGTGCCAGCAGCTTAGGCCTCGCCAATTACGAGCAGTACTTC.

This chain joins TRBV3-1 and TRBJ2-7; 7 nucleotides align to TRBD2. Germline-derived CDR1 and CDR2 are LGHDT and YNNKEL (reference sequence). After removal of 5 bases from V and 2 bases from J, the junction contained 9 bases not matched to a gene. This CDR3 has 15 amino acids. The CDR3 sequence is CASSTPTSRTYEQYF. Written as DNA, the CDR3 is TGTGCCAGCAGCACTCCGACTAGCCGAACCTACGAGCAGTACTTC.

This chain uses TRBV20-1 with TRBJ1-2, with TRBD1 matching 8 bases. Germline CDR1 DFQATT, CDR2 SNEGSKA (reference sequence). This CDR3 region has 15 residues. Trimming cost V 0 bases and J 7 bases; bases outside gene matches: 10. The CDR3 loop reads CSARDPISGGVGYTF. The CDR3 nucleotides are TGCAGTGCTAGAGATCCCATTTCAGGGGGCGTTGGCTACACCTTC.

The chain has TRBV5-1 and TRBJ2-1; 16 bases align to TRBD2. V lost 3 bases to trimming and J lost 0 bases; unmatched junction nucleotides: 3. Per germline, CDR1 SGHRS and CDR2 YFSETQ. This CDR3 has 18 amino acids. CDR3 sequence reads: CASSSGTSGRVSYNEQFF. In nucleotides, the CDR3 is TGCGCCAGCAGCTCCGGGACTAGCGGGAGGGTCTCCTACAATGAGCAGTTCTTC.

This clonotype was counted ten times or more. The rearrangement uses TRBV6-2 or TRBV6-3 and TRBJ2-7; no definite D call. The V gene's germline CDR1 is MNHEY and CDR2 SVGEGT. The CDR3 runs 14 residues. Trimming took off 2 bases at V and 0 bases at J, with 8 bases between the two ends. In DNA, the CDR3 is TGTGCCAGCAGTTACGGCGAGGCCTCCTACGAGCAGTACTTC. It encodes CASSYGEASYEQYF.

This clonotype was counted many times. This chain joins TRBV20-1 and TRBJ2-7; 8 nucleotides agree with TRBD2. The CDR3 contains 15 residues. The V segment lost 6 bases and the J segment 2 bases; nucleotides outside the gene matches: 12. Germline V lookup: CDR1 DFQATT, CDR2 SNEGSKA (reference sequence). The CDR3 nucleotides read TGCAGTGCGAGACGGGTCGAGCGGGAGACCTACGAGCAGTACTTC. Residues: CSARRVERETYEQYF.

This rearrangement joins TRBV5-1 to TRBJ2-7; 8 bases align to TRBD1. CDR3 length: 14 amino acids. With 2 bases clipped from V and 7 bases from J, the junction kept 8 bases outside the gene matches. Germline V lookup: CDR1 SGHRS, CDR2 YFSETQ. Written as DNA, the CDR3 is TGCGCCAGCAGCTTTCGGCAGGGGGCTAGAGAGCAGTACTTC. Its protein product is CASSFRQGAREQYF.

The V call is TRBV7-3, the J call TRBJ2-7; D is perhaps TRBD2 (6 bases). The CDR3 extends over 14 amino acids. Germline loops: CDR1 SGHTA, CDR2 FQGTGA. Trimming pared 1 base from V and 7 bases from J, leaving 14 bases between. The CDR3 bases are TGTGCCAGCAGCTTAAGCGGGACGCTTAAAGAGCAGTACTTC. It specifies CASSLSGTLKEQYF.

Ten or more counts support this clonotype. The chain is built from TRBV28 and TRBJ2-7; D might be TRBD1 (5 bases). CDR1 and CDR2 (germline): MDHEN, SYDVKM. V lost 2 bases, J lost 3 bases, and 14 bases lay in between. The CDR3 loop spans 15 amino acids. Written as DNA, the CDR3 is TGTGCCAGCAGTTTAGGATACCAGGGAAACTACGAGCAGTACTTC. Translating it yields CASSLGYQGNYEQYF.

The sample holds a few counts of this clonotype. This CDR3 reads CATSSPQQGRTDTQYF. CDR3 nucleotide sequence: TGTGCCACCAGCAGTCCACAACAAGGACGCACAGATACGCAGTATTTT. The chain combines TRBV15 with TRBJ2-3; D not resolved. Germline V gene sequence: CDR1 LNHNV, CDR2 YYDKDF (reference sequence). The V end was cut by 3 bases, the J end by 1 base, with 14 bases between. The CDR3 contains 16 residues. Supplemented by reference TRBV15 and TRBJ2-3, the full variable domain reads DAMVIQNPRYQVTQFGKPVTLSCSQTLNHNVMYWYQQKSSQAPKLLFHYYDKDFNNEADTPDNFQSRRPNTSFCFLDIRSPGLGDTAMYLCATSSPQQGRTDTQYFGPGTRLTVL.

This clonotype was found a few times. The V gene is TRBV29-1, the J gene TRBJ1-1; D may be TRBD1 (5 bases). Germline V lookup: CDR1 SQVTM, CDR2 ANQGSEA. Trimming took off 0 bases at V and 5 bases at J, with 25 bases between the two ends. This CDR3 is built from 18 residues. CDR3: CSVEDPESDRGDGTEAFF. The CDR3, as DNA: TGCAGCGTTGAAGATCCGGAATCAGATCGGGGGGACGGGACTGAAGCTTTCTTT.

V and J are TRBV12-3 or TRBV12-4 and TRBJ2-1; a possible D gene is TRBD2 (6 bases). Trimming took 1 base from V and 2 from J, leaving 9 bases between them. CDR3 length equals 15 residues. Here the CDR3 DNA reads TGTGCCAGCAGTTTAGTCGGGAGTGCCTACAATGAGCAGTTCTTC. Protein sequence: CASSLVGSAYNEQFF.

This chain's CDR3 is CASSEYEGAKSPLHF. CDR3 bases: TGTGCCAGCAGTGAATATGAGGGGGCAAAATCACCCCTCCACTTT. This chain uses TRBV25-1 with TRBJ1-6; 7 positions agree with TRBD1. The germline gives CDR1 MGHDK, CDR2 SYGVNS. This CDR3 region has 15 residues. V lost 0 bases, J lost 10 bases, and 6 bases stayed unmatched.